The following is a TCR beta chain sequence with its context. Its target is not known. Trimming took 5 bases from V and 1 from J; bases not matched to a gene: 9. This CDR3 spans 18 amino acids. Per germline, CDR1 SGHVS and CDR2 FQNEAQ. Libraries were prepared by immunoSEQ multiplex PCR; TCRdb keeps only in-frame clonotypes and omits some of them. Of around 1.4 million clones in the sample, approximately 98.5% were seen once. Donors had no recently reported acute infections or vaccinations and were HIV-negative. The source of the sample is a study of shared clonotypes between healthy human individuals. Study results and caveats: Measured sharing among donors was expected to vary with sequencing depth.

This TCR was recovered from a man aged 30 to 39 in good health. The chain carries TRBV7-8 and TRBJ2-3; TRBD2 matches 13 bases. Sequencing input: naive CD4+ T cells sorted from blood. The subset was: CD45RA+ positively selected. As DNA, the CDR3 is TGTGCCAGCAGCACAAGACTAGCGGGAGGTTCACGCACAGATACGCAGTATTTT. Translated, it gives CASSTRLAGGSRTDTQYF. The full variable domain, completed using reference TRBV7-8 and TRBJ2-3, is GAGVSQSPRYKVAKRGQDVALRCDPISGHVSLFWYQQALGQGPEFLTYFQNEAQLDKSGLPSDRFFAERPEGSVSTLKIQRTQQEDSAVYLCASSTRLAGGSRTDTQYFGPGTRLTVL.